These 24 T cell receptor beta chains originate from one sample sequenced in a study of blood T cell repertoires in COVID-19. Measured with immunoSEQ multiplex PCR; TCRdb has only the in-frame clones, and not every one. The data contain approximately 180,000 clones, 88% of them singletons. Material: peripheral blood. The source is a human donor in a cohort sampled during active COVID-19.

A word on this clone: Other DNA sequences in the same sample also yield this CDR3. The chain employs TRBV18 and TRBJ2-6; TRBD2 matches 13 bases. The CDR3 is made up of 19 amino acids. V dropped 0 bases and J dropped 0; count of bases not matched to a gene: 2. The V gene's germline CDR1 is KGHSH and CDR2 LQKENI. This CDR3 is CASSPPGLAGFSGANVLTF. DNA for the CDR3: TGTGCCAGCTCACCACCGGGACTAGCGGGATTCTCTGGGGCCAACGTCCTGACTTTC.

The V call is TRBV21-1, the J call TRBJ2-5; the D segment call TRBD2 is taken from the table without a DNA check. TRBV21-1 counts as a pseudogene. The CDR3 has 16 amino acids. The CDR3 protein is CASSKALGLPQETQYF. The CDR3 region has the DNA TGTGCCAGCAGCAAAGCGCTAGGACTGCCACAAGAGACCCAGTACTTC.

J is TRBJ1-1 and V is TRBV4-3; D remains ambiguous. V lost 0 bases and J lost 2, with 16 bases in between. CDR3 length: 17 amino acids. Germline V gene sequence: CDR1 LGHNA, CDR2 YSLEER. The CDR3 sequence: CASSQDAPTRPNTEAFF. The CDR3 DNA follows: TGCGCCAGCAGCCAAGATGCCCCTACGAGGCCCAACACTGAAGCTTTCTTT.

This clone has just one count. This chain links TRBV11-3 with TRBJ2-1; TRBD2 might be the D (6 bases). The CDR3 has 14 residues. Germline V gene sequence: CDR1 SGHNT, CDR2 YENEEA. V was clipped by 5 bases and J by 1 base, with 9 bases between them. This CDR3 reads CASSGAGSYNEQFF. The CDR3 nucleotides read TGTGCCAGCAGCGGGGCGGGGTCCTACAATGAGCAGTTCTTC.

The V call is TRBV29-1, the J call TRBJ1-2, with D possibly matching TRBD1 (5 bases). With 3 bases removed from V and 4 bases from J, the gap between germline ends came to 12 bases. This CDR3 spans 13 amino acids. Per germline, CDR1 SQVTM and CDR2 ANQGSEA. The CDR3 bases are TGCAGCGTTGATGGAGGGACGGTCTATGGCTACACCTTC. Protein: CSVDGGTVYGYTF.

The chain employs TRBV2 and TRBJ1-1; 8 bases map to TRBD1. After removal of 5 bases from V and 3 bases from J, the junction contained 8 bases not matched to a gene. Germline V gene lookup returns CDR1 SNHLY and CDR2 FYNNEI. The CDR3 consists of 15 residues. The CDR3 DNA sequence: TGTGCCAGCAGTCCGGACAGGGCGATTCACACTGAAGCTTTCTTT. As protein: CASSPDRAIHTEAFF.

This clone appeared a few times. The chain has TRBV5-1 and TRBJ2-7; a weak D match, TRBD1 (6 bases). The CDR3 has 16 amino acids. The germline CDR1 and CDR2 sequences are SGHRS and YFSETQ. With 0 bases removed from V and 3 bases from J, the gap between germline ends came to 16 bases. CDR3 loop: CASSLEGGRKDYEQYF. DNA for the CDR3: TGCGCCAGCAGCTTGGAAGGGGGTCGGAAGGACTACGAGCAGTACTTC.

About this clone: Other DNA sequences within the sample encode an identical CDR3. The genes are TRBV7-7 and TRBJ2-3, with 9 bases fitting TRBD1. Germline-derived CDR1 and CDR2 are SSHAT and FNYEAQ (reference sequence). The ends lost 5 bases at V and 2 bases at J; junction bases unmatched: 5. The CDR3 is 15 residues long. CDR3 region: CASSRGQGPTDTQYF. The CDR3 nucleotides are TGTGCCAGCAGCCGAGGACAGGGGCCCACAGATACGCAGTATTTT.

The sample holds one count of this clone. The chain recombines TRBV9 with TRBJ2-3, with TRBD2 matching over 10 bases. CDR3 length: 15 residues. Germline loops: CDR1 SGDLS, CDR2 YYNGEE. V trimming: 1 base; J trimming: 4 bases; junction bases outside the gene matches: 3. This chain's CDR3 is CASSVWGTSADTQYF. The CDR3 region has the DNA TGTGCCAGCAGCGTATGGGGGACTAGCGCAGATACGCAGTATTTT.

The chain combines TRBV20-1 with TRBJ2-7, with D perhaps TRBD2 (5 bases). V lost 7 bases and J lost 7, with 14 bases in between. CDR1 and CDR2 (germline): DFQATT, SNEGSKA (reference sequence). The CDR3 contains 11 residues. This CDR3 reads CSGGLLGEQYF. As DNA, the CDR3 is TGCAGTGGAGGACTGCTAGGGGAGCAGTACTTC.

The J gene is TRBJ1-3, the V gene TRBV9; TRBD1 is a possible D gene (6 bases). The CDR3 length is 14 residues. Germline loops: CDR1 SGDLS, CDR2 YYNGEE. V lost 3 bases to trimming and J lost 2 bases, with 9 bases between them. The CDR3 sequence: CASSARDTGNTIYF. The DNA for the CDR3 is TGTGCCAGCAGCGCCCGGGACACTGGAAACACCATATATTTT.

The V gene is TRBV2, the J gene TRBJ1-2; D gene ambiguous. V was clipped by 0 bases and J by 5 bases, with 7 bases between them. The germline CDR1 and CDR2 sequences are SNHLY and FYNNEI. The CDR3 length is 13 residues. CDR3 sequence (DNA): TGTGCCAGCAGTGAAGCGCGGGAGTATGGCTACACCTTC. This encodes CASSEAREYGYTF.

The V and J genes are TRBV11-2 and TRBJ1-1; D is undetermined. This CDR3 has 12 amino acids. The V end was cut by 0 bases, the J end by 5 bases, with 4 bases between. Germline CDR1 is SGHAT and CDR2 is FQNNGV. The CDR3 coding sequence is TGTGCCAGCAGCTTAGAGCAGACTGAAGCTTTCTTT. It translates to CASSLEQTEAFF. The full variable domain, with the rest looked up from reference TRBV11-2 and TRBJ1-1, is EAGVAQSPRYKIIEKRQSVAFWCNPISGHATLYWYQQILGQGPKLLIQFQNNGVVDDSQLPKDRFSAERLKGVDSTLKIQPAKLEDSAVYLCASSLEQTEAFFGQGTRLTVV.

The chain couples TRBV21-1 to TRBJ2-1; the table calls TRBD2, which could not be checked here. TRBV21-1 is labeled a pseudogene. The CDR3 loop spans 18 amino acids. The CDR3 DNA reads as TGTGCCAGCAGCACGAATAAAGCGACGGGAAGAACCTACAATGAGCAGTTCTTC. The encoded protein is CASSTNKATGRTYNEQFF.

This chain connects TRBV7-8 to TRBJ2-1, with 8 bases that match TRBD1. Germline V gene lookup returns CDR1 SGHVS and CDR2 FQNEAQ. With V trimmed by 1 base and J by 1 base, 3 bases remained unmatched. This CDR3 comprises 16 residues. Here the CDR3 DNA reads TGTGCCAGCAGCTTAGGACAGGGGATTTCCTACAATGAGCAGTTCTTC. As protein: CASSLGQGISYNEQFF.

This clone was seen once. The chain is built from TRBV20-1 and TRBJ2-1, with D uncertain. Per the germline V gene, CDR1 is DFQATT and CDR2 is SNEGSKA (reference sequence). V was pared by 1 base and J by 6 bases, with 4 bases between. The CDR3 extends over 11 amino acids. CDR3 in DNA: TGCAGTGCTAGAGCTAGCAATGAGCAGTTCTTC. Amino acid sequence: CSARASNEQFF.

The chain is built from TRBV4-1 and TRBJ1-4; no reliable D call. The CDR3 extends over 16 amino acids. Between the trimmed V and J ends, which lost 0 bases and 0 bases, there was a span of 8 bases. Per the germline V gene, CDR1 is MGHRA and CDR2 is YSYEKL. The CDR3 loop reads CASSQDLIATNEKLFF. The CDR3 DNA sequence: TGCGCCAGCAGCCAAGATCTTATAGCAACTAATGAAAAACTGTTTTTT.

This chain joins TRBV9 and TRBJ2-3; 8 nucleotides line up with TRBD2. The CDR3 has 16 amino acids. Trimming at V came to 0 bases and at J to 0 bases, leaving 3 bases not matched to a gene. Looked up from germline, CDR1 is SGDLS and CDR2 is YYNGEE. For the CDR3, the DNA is TGTGCCAGCAGCGTAGTAGCTAGCGGGAGCACAGATACGCAGTATTTT. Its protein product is CASSVVASGSTDTQYF.

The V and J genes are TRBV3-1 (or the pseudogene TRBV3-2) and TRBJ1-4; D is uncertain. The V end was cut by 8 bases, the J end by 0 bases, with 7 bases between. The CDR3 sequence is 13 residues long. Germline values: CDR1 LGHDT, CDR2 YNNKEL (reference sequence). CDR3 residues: CASQQPTNEKLFF. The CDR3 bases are TGTGCCAGCCAACAACCAACTAATGAAAAACTGTTTTTT.

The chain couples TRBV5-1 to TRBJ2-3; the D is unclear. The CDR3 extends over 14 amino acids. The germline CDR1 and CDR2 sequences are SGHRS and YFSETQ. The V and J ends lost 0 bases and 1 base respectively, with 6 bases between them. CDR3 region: CASSLAIGTDTQYF. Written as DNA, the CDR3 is TGCGCCAGCAGCTTGGCCATAGGCACAGATACGCAGTATTTT.

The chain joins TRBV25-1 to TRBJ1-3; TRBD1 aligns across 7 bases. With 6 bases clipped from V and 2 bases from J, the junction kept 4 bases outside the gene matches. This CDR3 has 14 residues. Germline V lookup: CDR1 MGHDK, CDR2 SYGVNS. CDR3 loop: CASRPGTAGNTIYF. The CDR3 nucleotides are TGTGCCAGCAGACCCGGGACAGCTGGAAACACCATATATTTT.

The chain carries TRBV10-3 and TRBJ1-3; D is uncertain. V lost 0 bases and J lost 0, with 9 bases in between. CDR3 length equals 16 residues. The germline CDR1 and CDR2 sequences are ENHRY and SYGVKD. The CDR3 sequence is CAISESARRSGNTIYF. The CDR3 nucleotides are TGTGCCATCAGTGAGTCGGCCCGTCGCTCTGGAAACACCATATATTTT.

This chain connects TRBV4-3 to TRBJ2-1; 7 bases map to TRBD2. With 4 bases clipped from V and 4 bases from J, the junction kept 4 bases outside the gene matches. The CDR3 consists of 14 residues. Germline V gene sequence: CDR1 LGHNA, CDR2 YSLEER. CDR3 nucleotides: TGCGCCAGCAGCCGGCTAGCGGAATACAATGAGCAGTTCTTC. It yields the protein CASSRLAEYNEQFF.

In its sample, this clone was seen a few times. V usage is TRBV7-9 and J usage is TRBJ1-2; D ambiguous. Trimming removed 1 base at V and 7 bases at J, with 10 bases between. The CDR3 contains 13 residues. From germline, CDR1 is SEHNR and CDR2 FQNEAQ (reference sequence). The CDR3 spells CASSLGAQSGYTF. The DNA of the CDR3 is TGTGCCAGCAGCTTAGGGGCTCAGTCTGGCTACACCTTC.